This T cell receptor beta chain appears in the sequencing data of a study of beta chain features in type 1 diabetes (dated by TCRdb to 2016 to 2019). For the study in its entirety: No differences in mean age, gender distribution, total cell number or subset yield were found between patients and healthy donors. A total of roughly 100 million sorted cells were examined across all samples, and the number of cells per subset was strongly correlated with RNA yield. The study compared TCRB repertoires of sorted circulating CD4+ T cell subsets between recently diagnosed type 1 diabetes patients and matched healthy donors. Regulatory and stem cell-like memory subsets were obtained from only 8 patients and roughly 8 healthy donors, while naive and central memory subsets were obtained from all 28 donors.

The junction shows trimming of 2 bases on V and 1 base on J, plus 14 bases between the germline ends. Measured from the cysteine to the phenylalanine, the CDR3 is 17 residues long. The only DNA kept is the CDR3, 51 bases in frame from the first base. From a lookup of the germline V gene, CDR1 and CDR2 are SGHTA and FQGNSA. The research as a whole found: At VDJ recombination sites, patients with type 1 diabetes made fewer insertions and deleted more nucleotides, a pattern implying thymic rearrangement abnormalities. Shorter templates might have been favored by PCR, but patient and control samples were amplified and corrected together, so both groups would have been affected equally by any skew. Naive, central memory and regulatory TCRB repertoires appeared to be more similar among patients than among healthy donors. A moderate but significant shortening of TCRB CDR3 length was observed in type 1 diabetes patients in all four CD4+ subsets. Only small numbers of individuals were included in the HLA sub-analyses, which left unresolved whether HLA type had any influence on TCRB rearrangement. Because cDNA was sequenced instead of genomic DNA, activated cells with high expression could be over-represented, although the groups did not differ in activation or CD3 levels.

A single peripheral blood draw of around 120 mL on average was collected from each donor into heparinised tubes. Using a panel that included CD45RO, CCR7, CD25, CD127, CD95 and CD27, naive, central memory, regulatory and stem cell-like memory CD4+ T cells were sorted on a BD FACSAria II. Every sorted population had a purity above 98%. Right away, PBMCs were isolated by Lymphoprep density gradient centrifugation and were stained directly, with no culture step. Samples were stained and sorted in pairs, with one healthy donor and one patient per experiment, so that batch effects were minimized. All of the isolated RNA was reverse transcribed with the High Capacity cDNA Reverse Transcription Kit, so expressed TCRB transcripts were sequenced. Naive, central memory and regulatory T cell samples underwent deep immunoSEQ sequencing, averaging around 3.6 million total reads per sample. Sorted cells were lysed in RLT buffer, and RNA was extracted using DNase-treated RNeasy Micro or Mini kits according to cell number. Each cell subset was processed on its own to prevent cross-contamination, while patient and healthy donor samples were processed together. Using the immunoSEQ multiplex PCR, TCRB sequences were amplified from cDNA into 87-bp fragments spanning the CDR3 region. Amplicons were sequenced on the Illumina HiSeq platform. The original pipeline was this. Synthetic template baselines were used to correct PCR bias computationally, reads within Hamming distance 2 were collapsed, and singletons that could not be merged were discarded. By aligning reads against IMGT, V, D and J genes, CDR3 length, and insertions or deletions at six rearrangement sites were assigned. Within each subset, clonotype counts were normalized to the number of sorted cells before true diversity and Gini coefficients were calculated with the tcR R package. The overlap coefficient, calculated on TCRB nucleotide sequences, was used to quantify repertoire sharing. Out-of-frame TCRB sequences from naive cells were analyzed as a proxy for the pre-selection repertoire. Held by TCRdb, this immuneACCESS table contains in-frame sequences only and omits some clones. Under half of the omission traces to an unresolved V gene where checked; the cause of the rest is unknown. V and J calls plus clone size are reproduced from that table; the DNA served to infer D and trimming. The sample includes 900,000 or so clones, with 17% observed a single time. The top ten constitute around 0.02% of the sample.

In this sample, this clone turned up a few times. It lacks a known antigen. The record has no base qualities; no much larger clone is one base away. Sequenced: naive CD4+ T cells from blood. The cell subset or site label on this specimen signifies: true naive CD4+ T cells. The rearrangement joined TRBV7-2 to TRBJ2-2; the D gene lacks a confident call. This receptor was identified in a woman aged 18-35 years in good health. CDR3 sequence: CASSLKVTTLNTGELFF. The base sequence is TGTGCCAGCAGCTTAAAGGTTACAACCTTGAACACCGGGGAGCTGTTTTTT. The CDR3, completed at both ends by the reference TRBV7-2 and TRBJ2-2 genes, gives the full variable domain GAGVSQSPSNKVTEKGKDVELRCDPISGHTALYWYRQSLGQGLEFLIYFQGNSAPDKSGLPSDRFSAERTGGSVSTLTIQRTQQEDSAVYLCASSLKVTTLNTGELFFGEGSRLTVL.